Listed below are T cell receptor beta chains from one sample, sequenced in a study of CD8 T cells in Susac syndrome. TCRdb reanalysed the immunoSEQ multiplex PCR reads using MiXCR and keeps one entry per CDR3 protein. The table lists 150,000 to 200,000 distinct CDR3 sequences, roughly 95% of them singletons. Sample: CD4+ T cells from PBMCs. The receptors were gathered from a human donor with Susac syndrome. CDR3s include the opening cysteine and the closing phenylalanine or tryptophan. The D gene is left open where the match is weak. A clone size is listed for some rows: how often the clone was seen (once, few, many), or a class if it is expanded.

V gene	clone size	D gene	J gene	CDR3 DNA	CDR3 protein
TRBV6-5	NA	TRBD2	TRBJ2-5	TGTGCCAGCAGTTACTCGCCAGCGGGGGGAAAAGAGACCCAGTACTTC	CASSYSPAGGKETQYF
TRBV7-9	NA	NA	TRBJ2-3	TGTGCCAGCAGCCCGCAAACGACAGCCCTGGATACGCAGTATTTT	CASSPQTTALDTQYF
TRBV3-1	NA	NA	TRBJ2-1	TGTGCCAGCAGCCAAGACGGACGGACCTACAATGAGCAGTTCTTC	CASSQDGRTYNEQFF
TRBV21-1	NA	NA	TRBJ2-1	TGTGCCAGCAGCAAAGGAACTAGCGGGAGGGCCGTTAATGAGCAGTTCTTC	CASSKGTSGRAVNEQFF
TRBV29-1	once	TRBD2	TRBJ2-1	TGCAGGGCCGGGACTAGCGGGTTCTACAATGAGCAGTTCTTC	CRAGTSGFYNEQFF
TRBV9	NA	TRBD1	TRBJ1-2	TGTGCCAGCAGCTTTTGGACAGGGCCGATTGTCTATGGCTACACCTTC	CASSFWTGPIVYGYTF
TRBV18	once	TRBD1	TRBJ2-7	TGTGCCAGCTCACCAGAGACAGGGGAATACGAGCAGTACTTC	CASSPETGEYEQYF
TRBV28	NA	NA	TRBJ2-4	TGTGCCAGCTCCGGCCAAAACATTCAGTACTTC	CASSGQNIQYF
TRBV20-1	NA	NA	TRBJ1-2	TGCAGTGCCCACCCCGGCTCCTCGAGAAGCTATGGCTACACCTTC	CSAHPGSSRSYGYTF
TRBV1	once	NA	TRBJ1-3	TGCACCAGCAGCCAAGAGAGGAGGGGGCCTGGAAACACCATATATTTT	CTSSQERRGPGNTIYF
TRBV7-3	few	NA	TRBJ1-1	TGTGCCAGCAGCTCGCAAATGAACACTGAAGCTTTCTTT	CASSSQMNTEAFF
TRBV10-3	NA	TRBD1	TRBJ2-1	TGTGCCATCAGTAGCGGACAGGGTAGCAATGAGCAGTTCTTC	CAISSGQGSNEQFF
TRBV7-2	NA	NA	TRBJ1-1	TGTGCCAGCAGCTCGTACGCCCAGGGCACTGAAGCTTTCTTT	CASSSYAQGTEAFF
TRBV12-3/TRBV12-4	NA	NA	TRBJ2-1	TGTGCCAGCAGGGTCGGGAGCTCCTACAATGAGCAGTTCTTC	CASRVGSSYNEQFF
TRBV25-1	NA	TRBD1	TRBJ2-3	TGTGCCAGCAGTGAGACAGGGGGGTGGGCAGATACGCAGTATTTT	CASSETGGWADTQYF
TRBV29-1	NA	TRBD2	TRBJ2-1	TGCAGCGGCACGACTAGCGGTTACAATGAGCAGTTCTTC	CSGTTSGYNEQFF
TRBV20-1	NA	NA	TRBJ2-5	TGCAGTGCTAGAGCTGCCCCGGAGACCCAGTACTTC	CSARAAPETQYF
TRBV29-1	NA	NA	TRBJ1-1	TGCAGCGGCTTTTCGGGACTCGAAGCTTTCTTT	CSGFSGLEAFF
TRBV5-6	NA	NA	TRBJ2-1	TGTGCCAGCACAACGGGGGGACAGCACCCTAATGAGCAGTTCTTC	CASTTGGQHPNEQFF
TRBV7-2	NA	NA	TRBJ1-4	TGTGCCAGCAGCCCCGGGCCTAATGAAAAACTGTTTTTT	CASSPGPNEKLFF
TRBV29-1	NA	TRBD1	TRBJ2-1	TGCAGCGCTAGACAGGGGAGCTCCTACAATGAGCAGTTCTTC	CSARQGSSYNEQFF
TRBV5-1	few	TRBD2	TRBJ2-7	TGCGCCAGCAGCGCTAGCGGGAGCTCCTACGAGCAGTACTTC	CASSASGSSYEQYF
TRBV20-1	NA	TRBD2	TRBJ2-1	TGCAGTGCTAGCGGCGGGAGGGCCTATGAGCAGTTCTTC	CSASGGRAYEQFF
TRBV5-6	NA	NA	TRBJ1-1	TGTGCCAGCAGCTTTAGTCTGAACACTGAAGCTTTCTTT	CASSFSLNTEAFF
TRBV30	NA	TRBD1	TRBJ1-1	TGTGCCTGGAGTGTCCCGGACAGGGCGAACACTGAAGCTTTCTTT	CAWSVPDRANTEAFF
TRBV5-1	NA	NA	TRBJ2-5	TGCGCCAGCACCCCTCGCCCAGGGCATCAAGAGACCCAGTACTTC	CASTPRPGHQETQYF
TRBV7-8	NA	NA	TRBJ1-2	TGTGCCAGCAGCGCTTCGACAACAAACTATGGCTACACCTTC	CASSASTTNYGYTF
TRBV5-1	NA	NA	TRBJ1-4	TGCGCCAGCAGCTTTTCCGGAACGAATGAAAAACTGTTTTTT	CASSFSGTNEKLFF
TRBV28	NA	NA	TRBJ1-2	TGTGCCACCGCGGGCCCGGGAGGCTACACCTTC	CATAGPGGYTF
TRBV29-1	NA	NA	TRBJ2-1	TGCAGTGTTCCAGGACCGGCCTCCTACAATGAGCAGTTCTTC	CSVPGPASYNEQFF
TRBV18	once	NA	TRBJ2-2	TGTGCCAGCTCGCCCGGAGGGACAGTTAACACCGGGGAGCTGTTTTTT	CASSPGGTVNTGELFF
TRBV20-1	NA	NA	TRBJ2-4	TGCAGTGCTAGAGATGGGGAGATCCCAGCCAAAAACATTCAGTACTTC	CSARDGEIPAKNIQYF
TRBV28	once	TRBD1	TRBJ1-5	TGTGCCAGCAGTTCCAACGATGGGACAGGGAATCAGCCCCAGCATTTT	CASSSNDGTGNQPQHF
TRBV6-6	NA	NA	TRBJ2-7	TGTGCCAGCGGCCTCGGCCCCTACGAGCAGTACTTC	CASGLGPYEQYF
TRBV2	NA	NA	TRBJ2-1	TGTGCCAGCACCCCCGGACCCGCCTTCGAGCAGTTCTTC	CASTPGPAFEQFF
TRBV2	NA	NA	TRBJ2-2	TGTGCCAGCAGTGTCGCCGGAAACACCGGGGAGCTGTTTTTT	CASSVAGNTGELFF